A single count supports the clone carrying this T cell receptor beta chain. What it binds is not known. The record originates from a study of CD8 T cells in ankylosing spondylitis. Findings and limits, study-wide: The clones that were linked to disease were reported to be significantly enriched in matched synovial fluid samples from ankylosing spondylitis patients. A motif of eight or nine highly homologous TCR beta variants was seen as apparently characteristic of ankylosing spondylitis blood.

V was cut by 1 base and J by 4 bases, with 9 bases left in between. In germline, CDR1 is SQVTM, CDR2 ANQGSEA. This CDR3 is built from 13 residues. Quantitative 5'-RACE was performed with molecular barcodes, and it yielded the TCR beta libraries. TCRdb re-derived calls from the 5' RACE reads in MiXCR, one entry per CDR3 protein. The sample lists over 700,000 distinct CDR3 sequences, roughly 19% occurring once. The receptor's source is a male donor with ankylosing spondylitis. The genes are TRBV29-1 and TRBJ2-3; no reliable D call. Sequencing input: blood, either unsorted or a sorted T cell fraction (not recorded which). The CDR3 nucleotides are TGCAGCGTTGAAGGGGGTTCCGCAGATACGCAGTATTTT. Translated, it gives CSVEGGSADTQYF.